These 6 T cell receptor beta chains were sequenced from one sample in a study of cytotoxic CD8 clonotypes in ibrutinib-treated CLL. Profiled with immunoSEQ multiplex PCR; TCRdb holds only in-frame clones, not every one. The sample has fewer than 400,000 clones, 67% seen once. Sequenced here: PBMCs, sampled after 36 months of ibrutinib treatment. Every receptor here comes from a human donor with chronic lymphocytic leukemia.

This chain joins TRBV5-1 and TRBJ2-7, with 7 bases aligning to TRBD1. Germline V gene lookup returns CDR1 SGHRS and CDR2 YFSETQ. Trimming removed 5 bases from V and 0 bases from J; junction bases left unmatched: 11. The CDR3 totals 16 residues. CDR3 sequence reads: CASRETGTALSYEQYF. CDR3 in DNA: TGCGCCAGCAGGGAAACCGGGACAGCCCTCTCCTACGAGCAGTACTTC.

This clone was picked up a small number of times. The rearrangement uses TRBV10-3 and TRBJ1-5; D remains ambiguous. Germline V lookup: CDR1 ENHRY, CDR2 SYGVKD. Trimming left V 7 bases short and J 7 bases short, with 14 bases between. The CDR3 is 13 amino acids. In DNA form, the CDR3 reads TGTGCCATCAATGACGGGTTTGGACAGCCCCAGCATTTT. It translates to CAINDGFGQPQHF.

The genes are TRBV27 and TRBJ1-2; possibly TRBD1 for D (5 bases). The germline gives CDR1 MNHEY, CDR2 SMNVEV (reference sequence). Trimming cost V 6 bases and J 7 bases, with 15 bases left between them. CDR3 length: 13 residues. CDR3 loop: CASSNDRVRGYTF. The CDR3 DNA reads TGTGCCAGCAGCAATGACAGAGTGCGTGGCTACACCTTC.

The chain links TRBV5-1 to TRBJ2-7; possibly TRBD2 for D (6 bases). The V gene's germline CDR1 is SGHRS and CDR2 YFSETQ. The CDR3 is made up of 15 amino acids. V lost 6 bases and J 0 bases, leaving 16 bases between the germline ends. DNA of the CDR3: TGCGCCAGCACCCCGCGGGACGGGAGCTCCTACGAGCAGTACTTC. Translated: CASTPRDGSSYEQYF. Together with reference TRBV5-1 and TRBJ2-7, the CDR3 gives the full variable domain: KAGVTQTPRYLIKTRGQQVTLSCSPISGHRSVSWYQQTPGQGLQFLFEYFSETQRNKGNFPGRFSGRQFSNSRSEMNVSTLELGDSALYLCASTPRDGSSYEQYFGPGTRLTVT.

This chain connects TRBV5-1 to TRBJ2-5; TRBD1 might be the D (7 bases). V lost 4 bases and J lost 1, with 11 bases in between. The CDR3 loop spans 14 amino acids. Germline CDR1 reads SGHRS; CDR2 reads YFSETQ. The CDR3 here is CASSAGQTQETQYF. CDR3 DNA: TGCGCCAGCAGCGCGGGACAGACCCAAGAGACCCAGTACTTC.

V and J are TRBV15 and TRBJ1-5; weak D call: TRBD1 (5 bases). V gave up 4 bases and J gave up 7 bases, with 14 bases separating them. The CDR3 is 14 amino acids. From germline, CDR1 is LNHNV and CDR2 YYDKDF (reference sequence). CDR3: CATSTGRGRQPQHF. In DNA, the CDR3 is TGTGCCACCAGCACGGGACGGGGGAGGCAGCCCCAGCATTTT.